The 6 T cell receptor beta chains below all came from one sample that was sequenced in a study of CD8 T cells in Susac syndrome. Reverse transcription of roughly 0.5 to 1 ug RNA was carried out with random hexamers. TCRdb re-derived calls from the immunoSEQ multiplex PCR reads in MiXCR, one entry per CDR3 protein. The data show some 130,000 distinct CDR3 sequences, roughly 94% seen once. Specimen: CD4+ T cells from PBMCs. The receptors shown here come from a human donor with multiple sclerosis.

The V and J genes are TRBV15 and TRBJ2-1; 7 nucleotides line up with TRBD2. V lost 1 base, J lost 6 bases, and 6 bases stayed unmatched. The length of the CDR3 is 15 residues. The germline gives CDR1 LNHNV, CDR2 YYDKDF (reference sequence). Here the CDR3 reads CATSRVGLEGNEQFF. CDR3 DNA: TGTGCCACCAGCAGAGTTGGACTAGAAGGCAATGAGCAGTTCTTC.

Here the CDR3 DNA reads TGTGCCAGCATCGACAGGAGAGCTGGAAACACCATATATTTT. Translating it yields CASIDRRAGNTIYF. This sequence joins TRBV12-3 or TRBV12-4 and TRBJ1-3; D might be TRBD1 (6 bases). This CDR3 is built from 14 residues. The V and J ends lost 7 bases and 2 bases respectively, with 12 bases between them.

V and J are TRBV30 and TRBJ2-5; 8 bases map to TRBD1. This CDR3 is 14 amino acids long. The V and J ends lost 2 bases and 4 bases, in that order; junction bases with no gene match: 6. The germline gives CDR1 GTSNPN, CDR2 SVGIG (reference sequence). The CDR3, as DNA: TGTGCCTGGAGTCGGACAGGGTATTCAGAGACCCAGTACTTC. Protein: CAWSRTGYSETQYF.

The chain links TRBV3-1 to TRBJ2-2; 7 bases map to TRBD2. Germline V gene data show CDR1 as LGHDT and CDR2 as YNNKEL (reference sequence). The CDR3 is made up of 15 amino acids. The trim removed 4 bases at V and 6 bases at J, leaving 8 bases unmatched. Here the CDR3 reads CASSPLWGGAGELFF. The CDR3 region has the DNA TGTGCCAGCAGCCCCCTTTGGGGAGGGGCCGGGGAGCTGTTTTTT.

V gene TRBV20-1 combines with J gene TRBJ2-5; 7 nucleotides agree with TRBD1. The germline V gene has CDR1 DFQATT and CDR2 SNEGSKA (reference sequence). V was pared by 2 bases and J by 5 bases, with 5 bases of the junction left unmatched. The CDR3 totals 13 residues. Here the CDR3 DNA reads TGCAGTGCTAGAATGACAGGGACGGAGACCCAGTACTTC. Amino acid sequence: CSARMTGTETQYF.

The chain couples TRBV5-1 to TRBJ1-2, with D possibly being TRBD1 (5 bases). With 4 bases removed from V and 3 bases from J, the gap between germline ends came to 16 bases. The CDR3 is 15 residues long. The germline gives CDR1 SGHRS, CDR2 YFSETQ. DNA for the CDR3: TGCGCCAGCAGCGGAATGGGAGGAGGGGACTATGGCTACACCTTC. This encodes CASSGMGGGDYGYTF.